Listed here is a single TCR beta chain. The data stem from a study of blood T cell repertoires in COVID-19. Study as a whole: Sites across the United States, Italy and Spain contributed samples from acute and convalescent COVID-19. The analysed material was cDNA or gDNA that came from T cells, B-cell-depleted T cells, or PBMCs.

This CDR3 comprises 13 residues. Per germline, CDR1 SGHNT and CDR2 YYREEE (reference sequence). V dropped 4 bases and J dropped 1 base, with 8 bases sitting between them. Study processing details: Quantification of nucleated cells was approximated via reference gene primer amplification. Method: immunoSEQ multiplex PCR; TCRdb's copy keeps in-frame clones and lacks some. The DNA gave D and trimming, while V, J and clone size come from that table. The data contain over 100,000 clones, 80% to 90% of them singletons. This chain uses TRBV5-4 with TRBJ1-2, with D possibly being TRBD1 (6 bases). Sample: peripheral blood. This receptor was identified in a human donor with acute or convalescent COVID-19. The donor label of this sample is uncertain. The CDR3 DNA reads TGTGCCAGCAGCGTGGACAGTAACTATGGCTACACCTTC. Translation: CASSVDSNYGYTF.